The rows below give T cell receptor beta chains drawn from one sample of a study of OX40 agonist ivuxolimab in advanced cancers. Produced via immunoSEQ multiplex PCR; TCRdb's table is partial and in-frame only. The repertoire holds around 80,000 clones, with roughly 84% as singletons. This specimen was CD4+ or CD8+ T cells sorted from blood, taken in a trial of the OX40 agonist ivuxolimab. These receptors all come from an adult with an advanced solid tumor such as melanoma, head and neck, liver or kidney cancer. CDR3s include the opening cysteine and the closing phenylalanine or tryptophan. The order of the fields is J gene, clone size, V gene, D gene, CDR3 DNA, CDR3 protein. D genes are given only for firm matches. The listing skips clone size in some rows; elsewhere it reads once, few, many or a size class.

j_call: TRBJ2-1
clone_size: .
v_call: TRBV18
d_call: TRBD2
cdr3_nt: TGTGCCAGCTCACCGACGTCAGCGGGGTCCTACAATGAGCAGTTCTTC
cdr3_aa: CASSPTSAGSYNEQFF

j_call: TRBJ1-2
clone_size: .
v_call: TRBV7-6
d_call: TRBD1
cdr3_nt: TGTGCCAGCAGCTTAGCCGCAGGGGGCCTTGCCTATGGCTACACCTTC
cdr3_aa: CASSLAAGGLAYGYTF

j_call: TRBJ2-3
clone_size: .
v_call: TRBV29-1
d_call: TRBD2
cdr3_nt: TGCAGCGTTGAGTCTAGCGGGAGTTTGGGCACAGATACGCAGTATTTT
cdr3_aa: CSVESSGSLGTDTQYF

j_call: TRBJ2-3
clone_size: .
v_call: TRBV19
d_call: TRBD2
cdr3_nt: TGTGCCAGTAGTATGTTACTAGCGGGCACAGATACGCAGTATTTT
cdr3_aa: CASSMLLAGTDTQYF

j_call: TRBJ2-3
clone_size: once
v_call: TRBV7-2
d_call: .
cdr3_nt: TGTGCCAGCAGCCAAGCAATTGGCGGCAGCACAGATACGCAGTATTTT
cdr3_aa: CASSQAIGGSTDTQYF

j_call: TRBJ1-6
clone_size: .
v_call: TRBV7-2
d_call: .
cdr3_nt: TGTGCCAGCAGCTTAGCGTTTAGGCAGATCAGGGGAAATTCACCCCTCCACTTT
cdr3_aa: CASSLAFRQIRGNSPLHF

j_call: TRBJ1-2
clone_size: .
v_call: TRBV6-1
d_call: TRBD1
cdr3_nt: TGTGCCAGCAGAGAATATTTGACAGGGGGTATTGCTAACTATGGCTACACCTTC
cdr3_aa: CASREYLTGGIANYGYTF

j_call: TRBJ1-1
clone_size: .
v_call: TRBV5-1
d_call: .
cdr3_nt: TGCGCCAGCAGCTTGGCAGTTGCGAACACTGAAGCTTTCTTT
cdr3_aa: CASSLAVANTEAFF

j_call: TRBJ2-7
clone_size: .
v_call: TRBV5-4
d_call: TRBD2
cdr3_nt: TGTGCCAGCAGCTTTGGGCGGGAGGTCTTCAACGAGCAGTACTTC
cdr3_aa: CASSFGREVFNEQYF

j_call: TRBJ1-1
clone_size: once
v_call: TRBV6-1
d_call: .
cdr3_nt: TGTGCCAGCAGTGTTACAGGCGTCTCGAACACTGAAGCTTTCTTT
cdr3_aa: CASSVTGVSNTEAFF

j_call: TRBJ1-2
clone_size: .
v_call: TRBV5-1
d_call: TRBD1
cdr3_nt: TGCGCCAGCAGCTACCCGGGACAGGGTAATGGCTACACCTTC
cdr3_aa: CASSYPGQGNGYTF

j_call: TRBJ1-5
clone_size: .
v_call: TRBV30
d_call: .
cdr3_nt: TGTGCCTGGAGTCGGGAGGGGACGGGGGATCAGCCCCAGCATTTT
cdr3_aa: CAWSREGTGDQPQHF

j_call: TRBJ1-4
clone_size: .
v_call: TRBV4-2
d_call: .
cdr3_nt: TGTGCCAGCAGCCCCCGGACAGCTGCAACTAATGAAAAACTGTTTTTT
cdr3_aa: CASSPRTAATNEKLFF

j_call: TRBJ1-4
clone_size: .
v_call: TRBV6-1
d_call: .
cdr3_nt: TGTGCCAGCAGTGATCGGGCAGGGGAAGACAATGAAAAACTGTTTTTT
cdr3_aa: CASSDRAGEDNEKLFF

j_call: TRBJ2-5
clone_size: .
v_call: TRBV19
d_call: .
cdr3_nt: TGTGCCAGTAGTAGTGCCGGGGGCGCAGGGGAGACCCAGTACTTC
cdr3_aa: CASSSAGGAGETQYF

j_call: TRBJ2-2
clone_size: once
v_call: TRBV27
d_call: TRBD1
cdr3_nt: TGTGCCAGCAGTCCCCGGACAGGGGCGCACACCGGGGAGCTGTTTTTT
cdr3_aa: CASSPRTGAHTGELFF

j_call: TRBJ2-1
clone_size: .
v_call: TRBV18
d_call: .
cdr3_nt: TGTGCCAGCTCACCCTCCGGACAGTCCTACAATGAGCAGTTCTTC
cdr3_aa: CASSPSGQSYNEQFF

j_call: TRBJ2-5
clone_size: .
v_call: TRBV7-2
d_call: .
cdr3_nt: TGTGCCAGCAGTCGCCAGGGGGGGGAGACCCAGTACTTC
cdr3_aa: CASSRQGGETQYF

j_call: TRBJ1-2
clone_size: .
v_call: TRBV10-2
d_call: .
cdr3_nt: TGCGCCAGCAGTGATAGGGGGGACTATGGCTACACCTTC
cdr3_aa: CASSDRGDYGYTF

j_call: TRBJ2-3
clone_size: once
v_call: TRBV30
d_call: .
cdr3_nt: TGTGCCTGGCGAGCAACAGGCACAGATACGCAGTATTTT
cdr3_aa: CAWRATGTDTQYF

j_call: TRBJ2-6
clone_size: .
v_call: TRBV5-4
d_call: .
cdr3_nt: TGTGCCAGCAGCCTGGGGGGCAGAAGGTTCTCTGGGGCCAACGTCCTGACTTTC
cdr3_aa: CASSLGGRRFSGANVLTF

j_call: TRBJ1-5
clone_size: .
v_call: TRBV4-1
d_call: .
cdr3_nt: TGCGCCAGCAGTCCCACCCTGACAGTTAGCAATCAGCCCCAGCATTTT
cdr3_aa: CASSPTLTVSNQPQHF

j_call: TRBJ1-2
clone_size: .
v_call: TRBV23-1
d_call: TRBD1
cdr3_nt: TGCGCCAGCAGTCAATCAATCAGACAGGGTTTCTCGTTAGCTAACTATGGCTACACCTTC
cdr3_aa: CASSQSIRQGFSLANYGYTF

j_call: TRBJ2-7
clone_size: .
v_call: TRBV7-8
d_call: .
cdr3_nt: TGTGCCAGCAGCTTTCCACCCTACGAGCAGTACTTC
cdr3_aa: CASSFPPYEQYF

j_call: TRBJ1-6
clone_size: .
v_call: TRBV7-8
d_call: .
cdr3_nt: TGTGCCAGCAGCTTAGGGGGGACTAACCCCGATAGCTCCTATAATTCACCCCTCCACTTT
cdr3_aa: CASSLGGTNPDSSYNSPLHF

j_call: TRBJ1-1
clone_size: .
v_call: TRBV29-1
d_call: .
cdr3_nt: TGCAGCGGGGGCGGGGGGAACACTGAAGCTTTCTTT
cdr3_aa: CSGGGGNTEAFF

j_call: TRBJ2-7
clone_size: once
v_call: TRBV5-4
d_call: TRBD1
cdr3_nt: TGTGCCAGCAGCTTGAGTTGGGACAGCAAAGGCGCTAAGCAGTACTTC
cdr3_aa: CASSLSWDSKGAKQYF

j_call: TRBJ2-1
clone_size: .
v_call: TRBV2
d_call: TRBD1
cdr3_nt: TGTGCCAGGGGGGACAGGGTAATTCGTGAGCAGTTCTTC
cdr3_aa: CARGDRVIREQFF

j_call: TRBJ1-2
clone_size: .
v_call: TRBV2
d_call: TRBD1
cdr3_nt: TGTGCCAGCAGTCGACAGGGGGCGGCAGGCTACACCTTC
cdr3_aa: CASSRQGAAGYTF

j_call: TRBJ1-1
clone_size: .
v_call: TRBV2
d_call: .
cdr3_nt: TGTGCCAGCAGCCCGCGACAGATGAACACTGAAGCTTTCTTT
cdr3_aa: CASSPRQMNTEAFF

j_call: TRBJ1-1
clone_size: .
v_call: TRBV18
d_call: TRBD1
cdr3_nt: TGTGCCAGCTCACCACTGGGGACAGAGAACACTGAAGCTTTCTTT
cdr3_aa: CASSPLGTENTEAFF

j_call: TRBJ1-2
clone_size: .
v_call: TRBV4-3
d_call: .
cdr3_nt: TGCGCCAGCAGCCAAGATAGCGAGATCTATGGCTACACCTTC
cdr3_aa: CASSQDSEIYGYTF

j_call: TRBJ2-7
clone_size: .
v_call: TRBV28
d_call: .
cdr3_nt: TGTGCCAGCAGTTACGGGGGCGACACCTACGAGCAGTACTTC
cdr3_aa: CASSYGGDTYEQYF

j_call: TRBJ2-1
clone_size: .
v_call: TRBV11-3
d_call: TRBD2
cdr3_nt: TGTGCCAGCAGCTTCACTAGCGGCCTCTACAATGAGCAGTTCTTC
cdr3_aa: CASSFTSGLYNEQFF

j_call: TRBJ1-5
clone_size: .
v_call: TRBV7-2
d_call: TRBD1
cdr3_nt: TGTGCCAGCAGCGCCCGACAGGGGACGGGCAATCAGCCCCAGCATTTT
cdr3_aa: CASSARQGTGNQPQHF

j_call: TRBJ1-1
clone_size: medium-sized
v_call: TRBV6-5
d_call: .
cdr3_nt: TGTGCCAGCAGCCCTAACGACAGAAACACTGAAGCTTTCTTT
cdr3_aa: CASSPNDRNTEAFF

j_call: TRBJ2-3
clone_size: .
v_call: TRBV4-3
d_call: .
cdr3_nt: TGCGCCAGCAGCCAAGCCCTAGATGGTACGCAGTATTTT
cdr3_aa: CASSQALDGTQYF

j_call: TRBJ2-7
clone_size: .
v_call: TRBV18
d_call: TRBD2
cdr3_nt: TGTGCCAGCTCACCACCCTCGGCGGGAGCCCACGAGCAGTACTTC
cdr3_aa: CASSPPSAGAHEQYF

j_call: TRBJ1-2
clone_size: .
v_call: TRBV6-4
d_call: .
cdr3_nt: TGTGCCAGCAGTGACGGGGTCGGAGTCGACTATGGCTACACCTTC
cdr3_aa: CASSDGVGVDYGYTF

j_call: TRBJ1-1
clone_size: .
v_call: TRBV6-1
d_call: TRBD1
cdr3_nt: TGTGCCAGCAGTAGGACAGGGACGAACACTGAAGCTTTCTTT
cdr3_aa: CASSRTGTNTEAFF

j_call: TRBJ1-1
clone_size: .
v_call: TRBV6-5
d_call: .
cdr3_nt: TGTGCCAGCAGTTACATGAGGGGCGAAGCTTTCTTT
cdr3_aa: CASSYMRGEAFF

j_call: TRBJ2-7
clone_size: .
v_call: TRBV30
d_call: TRBD1
cdr3_nt: TGTGCCTGGAGTCCCGGGACAGGGTACGAGCAGTACTTC
cdr3_aa: CAWSPGTGYEQYF

j_call: TRBJ1-2
clone_size: once
v_call: TRBV7-8
d_call: .
cdr3_nt: TGTGCCAGCAGCTTACCAGGGCGGGACTATGGCTACACCTTC
cdr3_aa: CASSLPGRDYGYTF

j_call: TRBJ1-1
clone_size: few
v_call: TRBV28
d_call: .
cdr3_nt: TGTGCCAGCAGCAATCCGGGACGTGTAGCTTTCTTT
cdr3_aa: CASSNPGRVAFF

j_call: TRBJ1-4
clone_size: once
v_call: TRBV5-1
d_call: .
cdr3_nt: TGCGCCAGCACCCAATCGAAGGACAGAAGGGAAAAACTGTTTTTT
cdr3_aa: CASTQSKDRREKLFF

j_call: TRBJ1-5
clone_size: .
v_call: TRBV5-1
d_call: TRBD1
cdr3_nt: TGCGCCAGCAGCTTGTTGGGGACAGCTAATCAGCCCCAGCATTTT
cdr3_aa: CASSLLGTANQPQHF

j_call: TRBJ2-5
clone_size: .
v_call: TRBV5-4
d_call: TRBD2
cdr3_nt: TGTGCCAGCAGCTTGGATGGACTAGCGGGTGGAGTGGCCCAGTACTTC
cdr3_aa: CASSLDGLAGGVAQYF

j_call: TRBJ2-7
clone_size: .
v_call: TRBV12-5
d_call: .
cdr3_nt: TGTGCTAGTGGTTTGGTACTTTGGGGAAAGGGCTCCTACGAGCAGTACTTC
cdr3_aa: CASGLVLWGKGSYEQYF

j_call: TRBJ2-5
clone_size: .
v_call: TRBV11-2
d_call: TRBD2
cdr3_nt: TGTGCCAGCAGCTTACCATTCGGGGGGCAAGAGACCCAGTACTTC
cdr3_aa: CASSLPFGGQETQYF

j_call: TRBJ2-2
clone_size: .
v_call: TRBV7-9
d_call: TRBD1
cdr3_nt: TGTGCCAGCAGCTCACTACAGGGGGCCCGCACCGGGGAGCTGTTTTTT
cdr3_aa: CASSSLQGARTGELFF

j_call: TRBJ1-6
clone_size: .
v_call: TRBV29-1
d_call: .
cdr3_nt: TGCAGCGTTCAAACAGGGATAGGTTCACCCCTCCACTTT
cdr3_aa: CSVQTGIGSPLHF

j_call: TRBJ1-2
clone_size: .
v_call: TRBV30
d_call: TRBD1
cdr3_nt: TGTGCCTGGGGGACAGGGTATGGCTACACCTTC
cdr3_aa: CAWGTGYGYTF

j_call: TRBJ1-2
clone_size: .
v_call: TRBV5-1
d_call: TRBD1
cdr3_nt: TGCGCCAGCAGCTTAGGGGGCCCGGATGGCTACACCTTC
cdr3_aa: CASSLGGPDGYTF

j_call: TRBJ2-1
clone_size: once
v_call: TRBV5-6
d_call: .
cdr3_nt: TGTGCCAGCAGCTATTGGGGCGGGTCTATCCACAATGAGCAGTTCTTC
cdr3_aa: CASSYWGGSIHNEQFF

j_call: TRBJ2-7
clone_size: .
v_call: TRBV18
d_call: .
cdr3_nt: TGTGCCAGCTCACCCCAGAGCGATTGGAGGTACGAGCAGTACTTC
cdr3_aa: CASSPQSDWRYEQYF

j_call: TRBJ2-1
clone_size: .
v_call: TRBV20-1
d_call: .
cdr3_nt: TGCAGTGCTAGCGGGTACAATGAGCAGTTCTTC
cdr3_aa: CSASGYNEQFF